Below are 28 T cell receptor beta chains sequenced from a single sample in a study of beta chain features in type 1 diabetes. The authors reverse transcribed all of the isolated RNA, so sequencing captured expressed TCRB transcripts. Method: immunoSEQ multiplex PCR; TCRdb's copy keeps in-frame clones and lacks some. The profile shows about 130,000 clones, around 8.7% of them singletons. The sequencing sample was made of central memory CD4+ T cells from blood. These receptors were taken from a man younger than 30 in good health.

Only one count was recorded for this clone. The gene calls are TRBV4-3 and TRBJ1-2; the D is unclear. Germline CDR1 LGHNA, CDR2 YSLEER. Trimming removed 0 bases at V and 7 bases at J, with 9 bases between. This CDR3 comprises 13 residues. The CDR3: CASSQDSVFGYTF. The CDR3 region has the DNA TGCGCCAGCAGCCAAGATTCAGTCTTTGGCTACACCTTC.

The V gene is TRBV6-1, the J gene TRBJ2-1; a weak D match, TRBD1 (6 bases). The germline V gene has CDR1 MNHNS and CDR2 SASEGT. The V and J ends lost 1 base and 9 bases respectively, with 10 bases between them. CDR3 size: 13 residues. The chain's CDR3 is CASSEGTAREQFF. The DNA of the CDR3 is TGTGCCAGCAGTGAAGGGACAGCCCGTGAGCAGTTCTTC.

This clone was seen at least ten times. The chain uses TRBV5-1 and TRBJ2-1; 10 bases match TRBD1. J was trimmed by 7 bases and V by 2 bases; bases with no gene match: 3. The CDR3 has 14 residues. The germline V gene encodes CDR1 SGHRS and CDR2 YFSETQ. CDR3 coding DNA: TGCGCCAGCAGCTTCCGGGACAGGGGTAATGAGCAGTTCTTC. This translates into CASSFRDRGNEQFF.

The chain has TRBV28 and TRBJ1-6; TRBD1 agrees at 7 bases. The CDR3 covers 18 residues. Germline-derived CDR1 and CDR2 are MDHEN and SYDVKM. J was trimmed by 8 bases and V by 5 bases; bases with no gene match: 18. The CDR3 loop reads CASSKSTGMGSIDSPLHF. The CDR3 DNA reads as TGTGCCAGCAGTAAGTCGACAGGGATGGGTAGCATTGATTCACCCCTCCACTTT.

This clone was observed a few times. This rearrangement joins TRBV11-2 to TRBJ2-2, with TRBD2 as a possible D gene (5 bases). V was shortened by 5 bases and J by 4 bases, with 20 bases between the two germline ends. Germline CDR1 SGHAT, CDR2 FQNNGV. The CDR3 runs to 17 residues. The CDR3 here is CASSSLAGRTPTGELFF. In nucleotides, the CDR3 is TGTGCCAGCAGCAGCCTCGCGGGCCGAACACCCACCGGGGAGCTGTTTTTT.

The chain combines TRBV7-2 with TRBJ2-7, with 7 bases that match TRBD1. This CDR3 contains 14 residues. Unmatched junction bases numbered 8, after V lost 5 bases and J lost 4 bases. The germline V gene has CDR1 SGHTA and CDR2 FQGNSA. The CDR3 here is CASSPEGAGYEQYF. The DNA for the CDR3 is TGTGCCAGCAGCCCCGAGGGGGCAGGGTACGAGCAGTACTTC.

This clone was observed a few times. The chain has TRBV11-2 and TRBJ2-5; D is undetermined. This CDR3 contains 13 residues. Trimming stripped 3 bases from V and 2 bases from J, with 7 bases between. Germline V gene lookup returns CDR1 SGHAT and CDR2 FQNNGV. CDR3: CASSLSFQETQYF. CDR3 in DNA: TGTGCCAGCAGCTTGAGTTTTCAAGAGACCCAGTACTTC.

At least ten counts were recorded for this clone. The CDR3 sequence is CASSLDPTRSQETQYF. CDR3 bases: TGTGCCAGCAGCTTGGACCCGACTAGAAGTCAAGAGACCCAGTACTTC. This chain joins TRBV5-4 and TRBJ2-5; D is possibly TRBD2 (6 bases). Trimming removed 0 bases at V and 2 bases at J, with 14 bases between. Germline lookup yields CDR1 SGHNT and CDR2 YYREEE (reference sequence). This CDR3 contains 16 residues. Filled out from reference TRBV5-4 and TRBJ2-5, the complete variable domain reads ETGVTQSPTHLIKTRGQQVTLRCSSQSGHNTVSWYQQALGQGPQFIFQYYREEENGRGNFPPRFSGLQFPNYSSELNVNALELDDSALYLCASSLDPTRSQETQYFGPGTRLLVL.

The chain carries TRBV6-5 and TRBJ1-1, with 7 positions matching TRBD1. After removal of 0 bases from V and 2 bases from J, the junction contained 6 bases not matched to a gene. Germline CDR1 and CDR2: MNHEY and SVGAGI. The CDR3 covers 16 residues. Written as DNA, the CDR3 is TGTGCCAGCAGTTACTCCCGGGACAGCTTTAACACTGAAGCTTTCTTT. This translates into CASSYSRDSFNTEAFF.

This clone was detected only a few times. V gene TRBV7-2 combines with J gene TRBJ2-1, with 7 positions matching TRBD2. The V gene end was trimmed by 1 base and the J gene end by 4 bases; junction bases not matched to a gene: 7. This CDR3 region has 16 residues. Per the germline V gene, CDR1 is SGHTA and CDR2 is FQGNSA. The DNA of the CDR3 is TGTGCCAGCAGCTTAGACTGGGGGGGATTTTACAATGAGCAGTTCTTC. Amino acid sequence: CASSLDWGGFYNEQFF.

V usage is TRBV21-1 and J usage is TRBJ2-7; TRBD2, the table's D call, lacks a check against the DNA. TRBV21-1 represents a pseudogene. This CDR3 region has 19 residues. CDR3: CASSRRTSLRGESSYEQYF. CDR3 sequence (DNA): TGTGCCAGCAGCAGACGGACTAGTCTACGGGGCGAGAGCTCCTACGAGCAGTACTTC.

This clone has just a few counts. V usage is TRBV11-2 and J usage is TRBJ1-2; D not resolved. Germline CDR1 and CDR2: SGHAT and FQNNGV. Trimming shortened V by 1 base and J by 7 bases, and 7 bases separated the two germline ends. The CDR3 loop spans 12 amino acids. CDR3: CASSLAGLGYTF. The DNA of the CDR3 is TGTGCCAGCAGCTTAGCCGGTCTTGGCTACACCTTC. Full variable domain (remainder filled in from reference TRBV11-2 and TRBJ1-2): EAGVAQSPRYKIIEKRQSVAFWCNPISGHATLYWYQQILGQGPKLLIQFQNNGVVDDSQLPKDRFSAERLKGVDSTLKIQPAKLEDSAVYLCASSLAGLGYTFGSGTRLTVV.

The chain couples TRBV4-1 to TRBJ2-2; 11 bases fit TRBD1. CDR3 length: 15 amino acids. Trimming took 3 bases from V and 4 from J; bases not matched to a gene: 1. CDR1 is MGHRA and CDR2 is YSYEKL in the germline V gene. CDR3 region: CASSHGTGGTGELFF. The CDR3 region has the DNA TGCGCCAGCAGCCATGGGACAGGGGGCACCGGGGAGCTGTTTTTT.

This clone was seen many times. The chain combines TRBV4-3 with TRBJ2-3; D remains unclear. CDR1 is LGHNA, CDR2 YSLEER, per germline. Trimming left V 0 bases short and J 0 bases short, with 4 bases between. This CDR3 comprises 14 residues. The DNA of the CDR3 is TGCGCCAGCAGCCAAGATCGGAGCACAGATACGCAGTATTTT. It yields the protein CASSQDRSTDTQYF.

The chain couples TRBV5-6 to TRBJ1-6, with TRBD1 matching 9 bases. The germline CDR1 and CDR2 sequences are SGHDT and YYEEEE. Unmatched junction bases numbered 8, after V lost 4 bases and J lost 6 bases. CDR3 length equals 16 residues. The CDR3 DNA is TGTGCCAGCAGCATGGGGACAGGGAAAACTAATTCACCCCTCCACTTT. Protein product: CASSMGTGKTNSPLHF.

The chain has TRBV7-9 and TRBJ2-2; D unresolved. Trimming took 5 bases from V and 0 from J, leaving 16 bases between them. The CDR3 runs to 17 residues. The germline gives CDR1 SEHNR, CDR2 FQNEAQ (reference sequence). CDR3 sequence (DNA): TGTGCCAGCAGCCCCCTCCCCGCCACTTCGAACACCGGGGAGCTGTTTTTT. This encodes CASSPLPATSNTGELFF.

DNA of the CDR3: TGTGCCAGCCGACTAGGGACTGGTACGGAGACCCAGTACTTC. Its translation: CASRLGTGTETQYF. The chain links TRBV6-1 to TRBJ2-5; possibly TRBD2 for D (6 bases). The ends were cut back, 8 bases at V and 5 bases at J, with 18 bases in the middle. Germline V gene data show CDR1 as MNHNS and CDR2 as SASEGT. There are 14 residues in the CDR3.

This clone was seen only a few times. The gene calls are TRBV7-9 and TRBJ2-1; 9 nucleotides align to TRBD2. This CDR3 region has 12 residues. After removal of 1 base from V and 15 bases from J, the junction contained 4 bases not matched to a gene. Germline assignment: CDR1 SEHNR and CDR2 FQNEAQ (reference sequence). The DNA for the CDR3 is TGTGCCAGCAGCTTAGAGCCTAGCGGGGCGTTCTTC. This codes for CASSLEPSGAFF.

The chain recombines TRBV27 with TRBJ2-1, with TRBD1 as a possible D gene (5 bases). Germline CDR1 reads MNHEY; CDR2 reads SMNVEV (reference sequence). Trimming removed 5 bases at V and 15 bases at J, with 17 bases between. The CDR3 is made up of 12 amino acids. The CDR3 loop is CASSTRTSPTFF. In DNA, the CDR3 is TGTGCCAGCAGTACCAGGACATCGCCGACGTTCTTC.

V and J are TRBV4-1 and TRBJ1-4, with D unresolved. V lost 8 bases and J 1 base, leaving 8 bases between the germline ends. This CDR3 is built from 13 residues. Germline CDR1 reads MGHRA; CDR2 reads YSYEKL. CDR3 loop: CASCLVTNEKLFF. For the CDR3, the DNA is TGCGCCAGCTGCTTAGTAACTAATGAAAAACTGTTTTTT.

This clone was observed a handful of times. The rearrangement joins TRBV7-2 to TRBJ2-2; D is perhaps TRBD1 (5 bases). V was trimmed by 1 base and J by 7 bases, leaving 13 bases between them. Germline lookup yields CDR1 SGHTA and CDR2 FQGNSA. This CDR3 region has 15 residues. CDR3 nucleotides: TGTGCCAGCAGCTTAGGGCCAGGGTATGGCGGGGAGCTGTTTTTT. Its translation: CASSLGPGYGGELFF. The whole variable domain, filled in from reference TRBV7-2 and TRBJ2-2, reads GAGVSQSPSNKVTEKGKDVELRCDPISGHTALYWYRQSLGQGLEFLIYFQGNSAPDKSGLPSDRFSAERTGGSVSTLTIQRTQQEDSAVYLCASSLGPGYGGELFFGEGSRLTVL.

This clone was detected many times. V and J are TRBV7-8 and TRBJ1-1; D gene ambiguous. There are 14 residues in the CDR3. Germline CDR1 is SGHVS and CDR2 is FQNEAQ. Deletions cut 5 bases from V and 0 bases from J, with 10 bases between. CDR3 sequence: CASSPVELNTEAFF. CDR3 nucleotide sequence: TGTGCCAGCAGCCCCGTGGAGTTGAACACTGAAGCTTTCTTT.

This clone was counted between two and nine times. The chain joins TRBV27 to TRBJ1-6, with unresolved D. Germline values: CDR1 MNHEY, CDR2 SMNVEV (reference sequence). There are 15 residues in the CDR3. Trimming shortened V by 1 base and J by 0 bases, and 4 bases separated the two germline ends. In nucleotides, the CDR3 is TGTGCCAGCAGTTTATTCAGCTCCTATAATTCACCCCTCCACTTT. Translation gives CASSLFSSYNSPLHF.

Of note for this clone: A clone one base away is much larger, so this may be a read error. The chain joins TRBV2 to TRBJ1-5; 10 nucleotides match TRBD1. Germline V gene sequence: CDR1 SNHLY, CDR2 FYNNEI. V lost 6 bases and J lost 4; bases outside the gene matches: 6. The CDR3 has 15 amino acids. The CDR3: CASRKPGQGNQPQHF. The CDR3 nucleotides read TGTGCCAGCAGAAAGCCGGGACAGGGGAATCAGCCCCAGCATTTT.

This clone showed up just a few times. The rearrangement uses TRBV5-1 and TRBJ2-3; 9 bases align to TRBD2. CDR1 SGHRS and CDR2 YFSETQ come from the germline V gene. The junction had 3 bases not matched to a gene; V was cut back by 7 bases and J by 0 bases. CDR3 length: 14 residues. The CDR3 sequence: CASLLAGSTDTQYF. In DNA, the CDR3 is TGCGCCAGCTTACTAGCGGGTAGCACAGATACGCAGTATTTT. Complete variable domain (other parts from reference TRBV5-1 and TRBJ2-3): KAGVTQTPRYLIKTRGQQVTLSCSPISGHRSVSWYQQTPGQGLQFLFEYFSETQRNKGNFPGRFSGRQFSNSRSEMNVSTLELGDSALYLCASLLAGSTDTQYFGPGTRLTVL.

This clone has only a few counts. Other DNA sequences in this specimen translate into the identical CDR3. This chain uses TRBV4-3 with TRBJ2-3, with 15 bases fitting TRBD2. V shed 4 bases and J 4 bases; nucleotides not matched to a gene: 3. This CDR3 region has 16 residues. The germline CDR1 and CDR2 sequences are LGHNA and YSLEER. In DNA, the CDR3 is TGCGCCAGCAGCCCCAGGACTAGCGGGGGGGCAGATACGCAGTATTTT. This gives the protein CASSPRTSGGADTQYF.

This clone was detected only a few times. V and J are TRBV30 and TRBJ1-4; 7 nucleotides agree with TRBD1. V was pared by 2 bases and J by 0 bases, with 3 bases of the junction left unmatched. CDR1 GTSNPN and CDR2 SVGIG come from the germline V gene (reference sequence). The CDR3 has 15 amino acids. The CDR3 DNA is TGTGCCTGGAGTCCCAGGGGGACAACTAATGAAAAACTGTTTTTT. It codes for CAWSPRGTTNEKLFF. The full variable domain, its missing parts supplied by reference TRBV30 and TRBJ1-4, is SQTIHQWPATLVQPVGSPLSLECTVEGTSNPNLYWYRQAAGRGLQLLFYSVGIGQISSEVPQNLSASRPQDRQFILSSKKLLLSDSGFYLCAWSPRGTTNEKLFFGSGTQLSVL.

The V call is TRBV10-3, the J call TRBJ2-6, with TRBD1 matching 11 bases. CDR1 and CDR2 (germline): ENHRY, SYGVKD. CDR3 length: 16 amino acids. The V and J ends lost 7 bases and 3 bases, in that order; junction bases with no gene match: 5. The DNA of the CDR3 is TGTGCCATCAAGGGACAGGGGGAGGGTGGGGCCAACGTCCTGACTTTC. This translates into CAIKGQGEGGANVLTF.